This is a list of T cell receptor beta chains from one sample in a study of blood T cell repertoires in COVID-19. The assay was immunoSEQ multiplex PCR, and TCRdb's table has in-frame clones only and misses some. The data show roughly 52,000 clones, approximately 82% seen once. The sequenced sample was peripheral blood. The source of these receptors is a human donor in a cohort sampled during active COVID-19. Both conserved end residues are part of each CDR3. Fields, in order: D gene, J gene, V gene, clone size, CDR3 DNA, CDR3 protein. D genes are given only for firm matches. Rows give clone size only sometimes, using once, few, many, or a class for an expanded clone.

TRBD2	TRBJ2-3	TRBV25-1	-	TGTGCCAGCAGTGACCGAGCGGGGAGCACAGATACGCAGTATTTT	CASSDRAGSTDTQYF
TRBD1	TRBJ2-7	TRBV25-1	few	TGTGCCAGCAGTGTCCCGGGACAGGTTCCCTACGAGCAGTACTTC	CASSVPGQVPYEQYF
TRBD2	TRBJ2-1	TRBV5-6	-	TGTGCCAGCAGTCCAGGACTAGCGGGCGGTGGAGAGCAGTTCTTC	CASSPGLAGGGEQFF
-	TRBJ2-3	TRBV27	-	TGTGCCAGCAGTCCTTTCAGCGGTACGCAGTATTTT	CASSPFSGTQYF
-	TRBJ1-6	TRBV14	-	TGTGCCAGCAGCCAAGAATGGGCGTCACCCCTCCACTTT	CASSQEWASPLHF
TRBD1	TRBJ1-2	TRBV6-4	-	TGTGCCAGCAGAAACCGGGACAGCTATGGCTACACCTTC	CASRNRDSYGYTF
TRBD1	TRBJ2-2	TRBV12-3/TRBV12-4	-	TGTGCCAGCAGGGGGACAGTTACCGGGGAGCTGTTTTTT	CASRGTVTGELFF
-	TRBJ1-2	TRBV30	-	TGTGCCTGGAGTGTATGGGGGGACTATGGCTACACCTTC	CAWSVWGDYGYTF
-	TRBJ1-1	TRBV5-6	-	TGTGCCAGCAGCTTGGGTATGAACACTGAAGCTTTCTTT	CASSLGMNTEAFF
-	TRBJ2-1	TRBV7-2	-	TGTGCCAGCCGAGTCGACACCTCCTACAATGAGCAGTTCTTC	CASRVDTSYNEQFF
TRBD2	TRBJ2-5	TRBV5-1	-	TGCGCCAGCAGTCTCGGACTAGGACAAGAGACCCAGTACTTC	CASSLGLGQETQYF
TRBD1	TRBJ1-1	TRBV5-1	-	TGCGCCAGCAGCCCGAAACCGGGACAGGGTCCGACTACAAGCCAGAACACTGAAGCTTTCTTT	CASSPKPGQGPTTSQNTEAFF
TRBD1	TRBJ2-1	TRBV7-8	-	TGTGCCAGCAGTTCGACAGGGAACGAGCAGTTCTTC	CASSSTGNEQFF
-	TRBJ1-5	TRBV30	-	TGTGCCTGGAGTGCCAGAACACATCAGCCCCAGCATTTT	CAWSARTHQPQHF
-	TRBJ2-3	TRBV9	-	TGTGCCAGCAGCGTAGGGACAGTCAGCACAGATACGCAGTATTTT	CASSVGTVSTDTQYF
-	TRBJ2-7	TRBV24-1	-	TGTGCCACCAGTGATTTGGGGCTCGAGCAGTACTTC	CATSDLGLEQYF
-	TRBJ2-7	TRBV6-5	-	TGTGCCAGCGTTGAATCCAGGGTTTCCTACGAGCAGTACTTC	CASVESRVSYEQYF
-	TRBJ1-3	TRBV18	few	TGTGCCAGCTCCCCGGACAGAAACACCATATATTTT	CASSPDRNTIYF
TRBD1	TRBJ1-1	TRBV3-1/TRBV3-2	-	TGTGCCAGCTCGAGGACAGGGTCTGGAACTGAAGCTTTCTTT	CASSRTGSGTEAFF
TRBD2	TRBJ2-3	TRBV7-3	-	TGTGCCAGCAGCTTTGGGAGCGGGGGGGCGGATACGCAGTATTTT	CASSFGSGGADTQYF
-	TRBJ2-1	TRBV5-1	-	TGCGCCAGCAGCTCAGAGGCTCTAAGGAATGAGCAGTTCTTC	CASSSEALRNEQFF
-	TRBJ2-3	TRBV2	once	TGTGCCAGCAGTGGGAGCAGCCGCACAGATACGCAGTATTTT	CASSGSSRTDTQYF
TRBD1	TRBJ2-6	TRBV7-9	-	TGTGCCAGCAGCCTCCGGACAGGGGGGTTTTCGGCTGGGGCCAACGTCCTGACTTTC	CASSLRTGGFSAGANVLTF
TRBD2	TRBJ2-1	TRBV5-4	few	TGTGCCAGCAGCCTCGGACTAGCGGGGAACAATGAGCAGTTCTTC	CASSLGLAGNNEQFF
-	TRBJ1-2	TRBV4-1	-	TGCGCCAGCAGCCAAGGGCCCAGGGAGGACTATGGCTACACCTTC	CASSQGPREDYGYTF
TRBD2	TRBJ2-1	TRBV5-1	few	TGCGCCAGCAGCCCAGGGACTAGTGGGAATGAGCAGTTCTTC	CASSPGTSGNEQFF
-	TRBJ2-7	TRBV27	-	TGTGCCAGCAGTTTTGCGGGGCAATACTACGAGCAGTACTTC	CASSFAGQYYEQYF
-	TRBJ1-4	TRBV23-1	-	TGCGCCAGCAGGCCGGGGGGGCAGGGAGAAAAACTGTTTTTT	CASRPGGQGEKLFF
-	TRBJ1-2	TRBV6-5	-	TGTGCCAGCACCCCCCGGGAGAAACCTAACTATGGCTACACCTTC	CASTPREKPNYGYTF
-	TRBJ2-7	TRBV12-3/TRBV12-4	-	TGTGCCAGCAGTTCAGGCTACGAGCAGTACTTC	CASSSGYEQYF
TRBD1	TRBJ1-3	TRBV7-2	-	TGTGCCAGCAGCTGGACAGGGGGCCACTCTGGAAACACCATATATTTT	CASSWTGGHSGNTIYF
-	TRBJ2-6	TRBV28	-	TGTGCCAGCAGTAGTGGGGGGGCCAACTCTGGGGCCAACGTCCTGACTTTC	CASSSGGANSGANVLTF
-	TRBJ2-3	TRBV19	-	TGTGCCGCCCGAGGGGGGGGGAGATATACAGATACGCAGTATTTT	CAARGGGRYTDTQYF
-	TRBJ2-3	TRBV30	-	TGTGCCTGGGATGGAGGGTTTTCCACAGATACGCAGTATTTT	CAWDGGFSTDTQYF
TRBD1	TRBJ1-6	TRBV25-1	-	TGTGCCAGCAGTGAAACGACAGGGTGGCATAATTCACCCCTCCACTTT	CASSETTGWHNSPLHF
TRBD2	TRBJ2-1	TRBV27	-	TGTGCCAGCAGTTTAAGTCTAGCGGGGATGGGTTACAATGAGCAGTTCTTC	CASSLSLAGMGYNEQFF
TRBD1	TRBJ1-5	TRBV5-1	-	TGCGCCAGCAGCTTCGGACAGGGCCTGGATCAGCCCCAGCATTTT	CASSFGQGLDQPQHF
TRBD1	TRBJ2-7	TRBV19	-	TGTGCCAGTAGTTCTCGACAGGGTGGGCGTGACGAGCAGTACTTC	CASSSRQGGRDEQYF
-	TRBJ1-2	TRBV2	-	TGTGCCAGCAGTGTGAGTTTCTATGGCTACACCTTC	CASSVSFYGYTF
-	TRBJ1-4	TRBV18	-	TGTGCCAGCTCACCCAGGGGCCCTAATGAAAAACTGTTTTTT	CASSPRGPNEKLFF
-	TRBJ2-3	TRBV5-1	-	TGCGCCAGCAGCAAAGAGACTAGGGCAGATACGCAGTATTTT	CASSKETRADTQYF
-	TRBJ1-4	TRBV30	-	TGTGCCTGGAGTGTACAACAGACTAATGAAAAACTGTTTTTT	CAWSVQQTNEKLFF
TRBD1	TRBJ2-2	TRBV19	-	TGTGCCACTCGGGACAGGGCGTCGAACGGGGAGCTGTTTTTT	CATRDRASNGELFF
-	TRBJ2-2	TRBV4-1	-	TGCGCCAGCAGCCCTAAGCCCTCGGGACAAACTACCGGGGAGCTGTTTTTT	CASSPKPSGQTTGELFF
-	TRBJ2-7	TRBV5-1	few	TGCGCCAGCAGCTTGGGGGCAGCCGCAGTTGAGCAGTACTTC	CASSLGAAAVEQYF
TRBD1	TRBJ1-2	TRBV18	-	TGTGCCAGCTCACGGGAGACAGGGGACTATGGCTACACCTTC	CASSRETGDYGYTF
-	TRBJ1-2	TRBV24-1	-	TGTGCCACCAGTGATATTACACCCACCGGGAGGGTAAAAGGCTACACCTTC	CATSDITPTGRVKGYTF
TRBD2	TRBJ2-1	TRBV9	-	TGTGCCAGCAGCTCAGGGACTAGTTTCCATGAGCAGTTCTTC	CASSSGTSFHEQFF
TRBD2	TRBJ2-7	TRBV29-1	-	TGCAGCGTCGGGGGGGGTCACCTGCCCTACGAGCAGTACTTC	CSVGGGHLPYEQYF
-	TRBJ2-5	TRBV21-1	-	TGTGCCAGCCCCAGGCCCCCGACAGGGCGAGAGACCCAGTACTTC	CASPRPPTGRETQYF
TRBD2	TRBJ2-3	TRBV6-5	-	TGTGCCAGCAGTCAGCGGGGGAGGGGCACAGATACGCAGTATTTT	CASSQRGRGTDTQYF
-	TRBJ2-2	TRBV5-1	-	TGCGCCAGCAGCTTGGGTGGGCAAAGAAGGTACACCGGGGAGCTGTTTTTT	CASSLGGQRRYTGELFF
-	TRBJ1-3	TRBV30	-	TGTGCCTGGGGGGCGGCTGGAAACACCATATATTTT	CAWGAAGNTIYF
-	TRBJ1-6	TRBV7-2	-	TGTGCCAGCAGCCCCCTAGAGGTGGCAGCTCGTAGTTCTTCACCCCTCCACTTT	CASSPLEVAARSSSPLHF
TRBD1	TRBJ2-7	TRBV10-3	-	TGTGCCATTGGACTGGGACAGGGGGCTTACGAGCAGTACTTC	CAIGLGQGAYEQYF
-	TRBJ2-3	TRBV30	-	TGTGCCTGGAACTATTGGGGCGAAGGAGGCACAGATACGCAGTATTTT	CAWNYWGEGGTDTQYF
TRBD2	TRBJ2-5	TRBV24-1	-	TGTGCCACCAGTGATTTTGGACTAGGCCAAGAGACCCAGTACTTC	CATSDFGLGQETQYF
TRBD1	TRBJ2-1	TRBV7-9	once	TGTGCCAGCAGCTCGGACAGGGGCGAGCAGTTCTTC	CASSSDRGEQFF
TRBD2	TRBJ2-3	TRBV7-2	-	TGTGCCAGCACACTTAGCGGGGGGGCCACAGATACGCAGTATTTT	CASTLSGGATDTQYF